Listed here are 25 T cell receptor beta chains from one sample, sequenced in a study of T cell changes during pregnancy in multiple sclerosis. The method was immunoSEQ multiplex PCR; TCRdb's version includes in-frame clones alone and lacks a portion of them. The sample records approximately 61,000 clones, about nine tenths being singletons. The sample in question was peripheral blood, obtained in the first trimester of pregnancy. Receptors originate from a female donor in good health, enrolled as a control in a pregnancy study.

The V and J genes are TRBV7-9 and TRBJ1-3, with D possibly matching TRBD1 (6 bases). Germline V gene sequence: CDR1 SEHNR, CDR2 FQNEAQ (reference sequence). CDR3 length: 15 amino acids. Trimming removed 5 bases from V and 0 bases from J, with 11 bases in between. The CDR3 region is CASSLQGSSGNTIYF. The CDR3 coding sequence is TGTGCCAGCAGCCTTCAGGGGAGCTCTGGAAACACCATATATTTT. The full variable domain, in which reference TRBV7-9 and TRBJ1-3 provide the parts outside the CDR3, is DTGVSQNPRHKITKRGQNVTFRCDPISEHNRLYWYRQTLGQGPEFLTYFQNEAQLEKSRLLSDRFSAERPKGSFSTLEIQRTEQGDSAMYLCASSLQGSSGNTIYFGEGSWLTVV.

The rearrangement joins TRBV7-3 to TRBJ1-3; 9 nucleotides align to TRBD1. The V gene end was trimmed by 5 bases and the J gene end by 7 bases; junction bases not matched to a gene: 9. The CDR3 runs 15 residues. The germline gives CDR1 SGHTA, CDR2 FQGTGA. The CDR3: CASSPDTDRGNTIYF. The CDR3 DNA is TGTGCCAGCAGCCCTGACACTGACAGGGGGAACACCATATATTTT.

V and J are TRBV7-9 and TRBJ2-7; weak D call: TRBD2 (5 bases). The V end was cut by 6 bases, the J end by 6 bases, with 18 bases between. This CDR3 contains 14 residues. CDR1 SEHNR and CDR2 FQNEAQ come from the germline V gene (reference sequence). CDR3 in DNA: TGTGCCAGCAGGCCGGACGGAAGCGGCTCCGAGCAGTACTTC. Its protein product is CASRPDGSGSEQYF.

The chain couples TRBV2 to TRBJ1-2; D remains unclear. CDR1 is SNHLY, CDR2 FYNNEI, per germline. This CDR3 comprises 10 residues. Trimming shortened V by 8 bases and J by 6 bases, and 7 bases separated the two germline ends. The CDR3 region has the DNA TGTGCCAGCTTTTCAGATGGCTACACCTTC. It yields the protein CASFSDGYTF. Full variable domain (remainder filled in from reference TRBV2 and TRBJ1-2): EPEVTQTPSHQVTQMGQEVILRCVPISNHLYFYWYRQILGQKVEFLVSFYNNEISEKSEIFDDQFSVERPDGSNFTLKIRSTKLEDSAMYFCASFSDGYTFGSGTRLTVV.

The rearrangement uses TRBV6-5 and TRBJ1-5; TRBD1 is a possible D gene (6 bases). Trimming stripped 8 bases from V and 4 bases from J, with 12 bases between. The CDR3 extends over 13 amino acids. Germline assignment: CDR1 MNHEY and CDR2 SVGAGI. The CDR3: CASRTAGNQPQHF. DNA of the CDR3: TGTGCCAGCCGGACAGCAGGAAATCAGCCCCAGCATTTT.

The chain employs TRBV29-1 and TRBJ2-1; tentative D call: TRBD2 (5 bases). The CDR3 runs 14 residues. V was cut by 6 bases and J by 3 bases, with 15 bases left in between. Germline V gene lookup returns CDR1 SQVTM and CDR2 ANQGSEA. CDR3 amino acids: CSVGADNRYNEQFF. The CDR3 region has the DNA TGCAGCGTCGGAGCGGATAACCGCTACAATGAGCAGTTCTTC.

This chain connects TRBV15 to TRBJ2-3; D is perhaps TRBD2 (5 bases). V was shortened by 1 base and J by 6 bases, with 11 bases between the two germline ends. The V gene's germline CDR1 is LNHNV and CDR2 YYDKDF (reference sequence). The CDR3 sequence is 14 residues long. The CDR3 reads CATSRVRGPDTQYF. The CDR3 nucleotides read TGTGCCACCAGCAGAGTACGAGGGCCGGATACGCAGTATTTT.

The V call is TRBV5-1, the J call TRBJ1-1; D not resolved. Germline assignment: CDR1 SGHRS and CDR2 YFSETQ. Trimming took 5 bases from V and 5 from J, leaving 13 bases between them. The length of the CDR3 is 13 residues. In DNA form, the CDR3 reads TGCGCCAGCAGAATAGAAAGCGGGACTGAAGCTTTCTTT. This gives the protein CASRIESGTEAFF.

This chain links TRBV5-6 with TRBJ2-1; 11 bases align to TRBD2. The CDR3 sequence is 16 residues long. Germline values: CDR1 SGHDT, CDR2 YYEEEE. V was clipped by 2 bases and J by 6 bases; unmatched bases: 7. CDR3 nucleotide sequence: TGTGCCAGCAGCTTCCATAGCGGGGGGGCCGCCAATGAGCAGTTCTTC. Translation: CASSFHSGGAANEQFF.

This chain joins TRBV6-5 and TRBJ1-1; 11 bases line up with TRBD1. The CDR3 contains 15 residues. Looked up from germline, CDR1 is MNHEY and CDR2 is SVGAGI. The V gene end was trimmed by 5 bases and the J gene end by 6 bases; junction bases not matched to a gene: 8. Here the CDR3 DNA reads TGTGCCAGCAGTCTCCGGCGGACAGGGGGCTCTGAAGCTTTCTTT. Translation: CASSLRRTGGSEAFF.

The rearrangement links TRBV4-3 to TRBJ1-1; D remains unclear. Looked up from germline, CDR1 is LGHNA and CDR2 is YSLEER. The CDR3 loop spans 15 amino acids. The germline V and J ends were trimmed by 4 bases and 8 bases, with 20 bases remaining between them. CDR3 in DNA: TGCGCCAGCAGCCGCACCTTCGACCCTCAGGTCGAAGCTTTCTTT. Its translation: CASSRTFDPQVEAFF.

J is TRBJ1-1 and V is TRBV6-5; D might be TRBD1 (6 bases). Trimming took 2 bases from V and 5 from J, leaving 15 bases between them. The V gene's germline CDR1 is MNHEY and CDR2 SVGAGI. CDR3 length equals 15 residues. The CDR3 coding sequence is TGTGCCAGCAGTTACGTCTCAGGGGAGGGGACTGAAGCTTTCTTT. Its protein is CASSYVSGEGTEAFF.

V and J are TRBV6-4 and TRBJ2-7; 10 nucleotides line up with TRBD1. The V and J ends lost 4 bases and 5 bases, in that order; junction bases with no gene match: 11. CDR1 and CDR2 from the germline V gene are MRHNA and SNTAGT. The CDR3 is made up of 16 amino acids. The CDR3 coding sequence is TGTGCCAGCAGTGCGCACCCCGGGACAGGGGCCGACGAGCAGTACTTC. Translation gives CASSAHPGTGADEQYF.

The table lists this clone with a count of one. The V call is TRBV6-6, the J call TRBJ1-1; TRBD1 aligns across 9 bases. J lost 2 bases, V lost 6 bases, and 4 bases had no gene match. The CDR3 length is 14 residues. Germline loops: CDR1 MNHNY, CDR2 SVGAGI (reference sequence). The CDR3 DNA sequence: TGTGCCAGCAGACGGGACAGGGAAAACACTGAAGCTTTCTTT. Protein product: CASRRDRENTEAFF.

J is TRBJ1-5 and V is TRBV28; D may be TRBD1 (6 bases). CDR1 is MDHEN and CDR2 is SYDVKM in the germline V gene. CDR3 size: 14 residues. Between the trimmed V and J ends, which lost 3 bases and 4 bases, there was a span of 10 bases. CDR3 in DNA: TGTGCCAGCAGTTTTGGGGGGGCGAATCAGCCCCAGCATTTT. It encodes CASSFGGANQPQHF.

V usage is TRBV7-2 and J usage is TRBJ1-1, with D possibly being TRBD1 (6 bases). V dropped 1 base and J dropped 8 bases, with 11 bases sitting between them. The V gene's germline CDR1 is SGHTA and CDR2 FQGNSA. The CDR3 loop spans 13 amino acids. In nucleotides, the CDR3 is TGTGCCAGCAGCTTAGTCGGAACAGGGGAAGCTTTCTTT. Amino acid sequence: CASSLVGTGEAFF.

The chain has TRBV7-3 and TRBJ1-1; D might be TRBD1 (6 bases). This CDR3 region has 15 residues. Germline CDR1 reads SGHTA; CDR2 reads FQGTGA. The V and J ends lost 3 bases and 1 base respectively, with 12 bases between them. The CDR3 DNA reads as TGTGCCAGCAGCTTGAGTGGGGGCGCGAACACTGAAGCTTTCTTT. This sequence encodes CASSLSGGANTEAFF.

This chain joins TRBV19 and TRBJ2-7; maybe TRBD1 (6 bases). This CDR3 region has 15 residues. Deletions cut 4 bases from V and 4 bases from J, with 17 bases between. Germline V lookup: CDR1 LNHDA, CDR2 SQIVND (reference sequence). As DNA, the CDR3 is TGTGCCAGTAGTAGCGGACAGTACCTAGGATACGAGCAGTACTTC. This gives the protein CASSSGQYLGYEQYF.

This chain links TRBV2 with TRBJ1-1, with a tentative D call TRBD1 (5 bases). This CDR3 is built from 13 residues. The germline V and J ends were trimmed by 11 bases and 0 bases, with 13 bases remaining between them. The V gene's germline CDR1 is SNHLY and CDR2 FYNNEI. CDR3 DNA sequence: TGTGCCTCCTCGGGGGACGTGAACACTGAAGCTTTCTTT. Protein: CASSGDVNTEAFF.

This chain connects TRBV10-3 to TRBJ1-1; no reliable D call. Germline CDR1 ENHRY, CDR2 SYGVKD. Trimming shortened V by 4 bases and J by 6 bases, and 18 bases separated the two germline ends. The CDR3 loop spans 15 amino acids. Written as DNA, the CDR3 is TGTGCCATCAGTGCGCGGGATGGTCGGAGCGCTGAAGCTTTCTTT. Translating it yields CAISARDGRSAEAFF.

The chain links TRBV5-4 to TRBJ2-3; tentative D call: TRBD2 (5 bases). From germline, CDR1 is SGHNT and CDR2 YYREEE (reference sequence). This CDR3 is built from 15 residues. V lost 0 bases and J 0 bases, leaving 8 bases between the germline ends. For the CDR3, the DNA is TGTGCCAGCAGCTTGGTGGGAGCTAGCACAGATACGCAGTATTTT. Residues: CASSLVGASTDTQYF.

The chain links TRBV5-8 to TRBJ1-1; TRBD1 matches at 8 bases. Germline V CDR1 and CDR2: SGHTS, YDEGEE. The V and J ends lost 0 bases and 11 bases, in that order; junction bases with no gene match: 12. The CDR3 loop spans 15 amino acids. In DNA form, the CDR3 reads TGTGCCAGCAGCTTGGCCAGGGGACAGGCCTCGGAGGCTTTCTTT. Translated: CASSLARGQASEAFF.

This chain joins TRBV6-1 and TRBJ1-1; 8 bases line up with TRBD1. The CDR3 contains 18 residues. V lost 10 bases, J lost 5 bases, and 24 bases stayed unmatched. Germline assignment: CDR1 MNHNS and CDR2 SASEGT. CDR3 sequence (DNA): TGTGCCACCACTGACCTAGGACAGGGTTCAACAGGGAAAACTGAAGCTTTCTTT. Translating gives CATTDLGQGSTGKTEAFF.

This clone was seen only a few times. V gene TRBV28 combines with J gene TRBJ1-1; D is unclear. V lost 2 bases, J lost 4 bases, and 8 bases lay in between. Germline CDR1 and CDR2: MDHEN and SYDVKM. The CDR3 runs 13 residues. Here the CDR3 reads CASSLGESTEAFF. The CDR3, as DNA: TGTGCCAGCAGTTTAGGGGAGAGCACTGAAGCTTTCTTT.

The gene calls are TRBV19 and TRBJ2-5; possibly TRBD2 for D (5 bases). Deletions cut 5 bases from V and 4 bases from J, with 11 bases between. The CDR3 length is 13 residues. Germline assignment: CDR1 LNHDA and CDR2 SQIVND (reference sequence). For the CDR3, the DNA is TGTGCCAGTAGTCAGGACCGGGGAGAGACCCAGTACTTC. The encoded protein is CASSQDRGETQYF.